In its sample, the clone carrying this T cell receptor (beta chain) was seen a few times. Its antigen is not identified. This specimen belongs to a study of CD8 T cells in ankylosing spondylitis. V gave up 7 bases and J gave up 5 bases, with 12 bases separating them. Germline V gene sequence: CDR1 SQVTM, CDR2 ANQGSEA. CDR3 length equals 13 residues. Study results and caveats: Significantly higher representation of disease-linked clones was reported for matched ankylosing spondylitis synovial fluid. Peripheral blood held disease-linked clones only at relatively low frequency, and these were CD8+.

TCRdb recomputed calls from the 5' RACE reads with MiXCR, one row per CDR3 protein. The sample contains about 23,000 distinct CDR3 sequences, around 16% of which appear only once. Sample: blood. The sequence was collected from a male donor with ankylosing spondylitis or in good health (not recorded which). The V call is TRBV29-1, the J call TRBJ2-6; a possible D gene is TRBD1 (5 bases). DNA for the CDR3: TGCAGCGCGAGCGACAGCAGGGCCAACGTCCTGACTTTC. It specifies CSASDSRANVLTF.